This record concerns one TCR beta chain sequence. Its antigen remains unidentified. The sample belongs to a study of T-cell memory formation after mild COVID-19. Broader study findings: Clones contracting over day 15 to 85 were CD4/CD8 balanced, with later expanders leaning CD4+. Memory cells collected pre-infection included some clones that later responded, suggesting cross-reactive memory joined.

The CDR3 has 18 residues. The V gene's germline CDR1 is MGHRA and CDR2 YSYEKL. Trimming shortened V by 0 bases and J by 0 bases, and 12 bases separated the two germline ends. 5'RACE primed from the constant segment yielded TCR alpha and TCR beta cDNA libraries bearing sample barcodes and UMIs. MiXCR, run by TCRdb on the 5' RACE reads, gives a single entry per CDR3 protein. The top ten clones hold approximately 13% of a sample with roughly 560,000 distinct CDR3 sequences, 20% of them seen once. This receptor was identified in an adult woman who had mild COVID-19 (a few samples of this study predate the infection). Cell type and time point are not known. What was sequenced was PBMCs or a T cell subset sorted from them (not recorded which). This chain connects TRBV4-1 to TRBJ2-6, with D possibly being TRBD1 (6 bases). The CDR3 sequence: CASSQDVTGYSGANVLTF. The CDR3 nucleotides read TGCGCCAGCAGCCAAGATGTTACAGGGTACTCTGGGGCCAACGTCCTGACTTTC.